The subject of this entry is one T cell receptor beta chain. Its antigen is not identified. CDR3 length: 12 amino acids. Per the germline V gene, CDR1 is SGHRS and CDR2 is YFSETQ. V lost 6 bases and J 0 bases, leaving 7 bases between the germline ends. Punch biopsies of lesional scalp, plus peripheral blood, were taken from alopecia areata patients. PBMCs, the starting material, were the source of sorted CD4+ and CD8+ T cells. The source of the sample is a study of CD8+ T cells in alopecia areata. Findings of the study overall: Alopecia totalis/universalis scalp especially showed more expanded CD8+ clones than normal scalp. Scalp sequencing captures resident alphabeta T cells of normal skin too.

Isolated RNA was reverse transcribed into cDNA used as the sequencing template. The protocol was immunoSEQ multiplex PCR, while the TCRdb copy is restricted to in-frame clones and leaves out a portion. The table lists approximately 58,000 clones, 44% of them singletons. Sequencing was carried out using NKG2D-low CD8+ T cells sorted from blood. The TCR originated in a human donor with alopecia areata. The chain recombines TRBV5-1 with TRBJ2-7; D might be TRBD2 (5 bases). The CDR3 spells CASTGTSYEQYF. Written as DNA, the CDR3 is TGCGCCAGCACGGGAACCTCCTACGAGCAGTACTTC.